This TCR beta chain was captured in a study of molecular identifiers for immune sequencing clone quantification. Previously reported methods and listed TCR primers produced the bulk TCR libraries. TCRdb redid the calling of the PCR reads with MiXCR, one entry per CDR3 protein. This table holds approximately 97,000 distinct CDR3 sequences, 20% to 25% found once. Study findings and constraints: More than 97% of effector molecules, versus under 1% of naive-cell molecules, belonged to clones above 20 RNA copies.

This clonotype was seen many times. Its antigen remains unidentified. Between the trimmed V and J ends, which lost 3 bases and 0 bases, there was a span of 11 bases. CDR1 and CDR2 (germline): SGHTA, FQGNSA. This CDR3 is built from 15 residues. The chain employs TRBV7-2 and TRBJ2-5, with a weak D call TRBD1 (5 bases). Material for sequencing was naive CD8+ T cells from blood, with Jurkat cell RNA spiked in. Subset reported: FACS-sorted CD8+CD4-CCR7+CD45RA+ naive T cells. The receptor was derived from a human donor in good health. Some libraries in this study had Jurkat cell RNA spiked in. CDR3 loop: CASSFRAAYQETQYF. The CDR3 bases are TGTGCCAGCAGCTTCAGGGCCGCTTACCAAGAGACCCAGTACTTC.